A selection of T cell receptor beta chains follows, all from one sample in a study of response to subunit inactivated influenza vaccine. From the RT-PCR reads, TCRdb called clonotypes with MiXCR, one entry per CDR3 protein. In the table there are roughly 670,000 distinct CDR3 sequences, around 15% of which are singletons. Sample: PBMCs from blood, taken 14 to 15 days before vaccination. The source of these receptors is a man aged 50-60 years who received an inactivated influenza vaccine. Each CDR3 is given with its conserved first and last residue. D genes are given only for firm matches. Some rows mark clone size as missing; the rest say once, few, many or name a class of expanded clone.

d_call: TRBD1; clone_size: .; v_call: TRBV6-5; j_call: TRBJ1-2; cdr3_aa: CASSETGYGYIF; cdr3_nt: TGTGCCAGCAGTGAGACAGGGTATGGCTACATCTTC
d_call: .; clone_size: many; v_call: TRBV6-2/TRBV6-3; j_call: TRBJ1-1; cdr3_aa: CASSYIREAFF; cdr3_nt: TGTGCCAGCAGTTATATCCGAGAAGCTTTCTTT
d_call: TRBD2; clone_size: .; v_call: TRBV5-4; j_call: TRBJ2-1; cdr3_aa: CASRRLAGGLSYNEQFF; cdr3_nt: TGTGCCAGCAGGCGTCTAGCGGGGGGGCTCTCCTACAATGAGCAGTTCTTC
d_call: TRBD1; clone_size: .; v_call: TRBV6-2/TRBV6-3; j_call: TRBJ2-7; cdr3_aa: CASRRPGQRYEQYF; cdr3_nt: TGTGCCAGCAGGAGACCGGGACAGCGCTACGAGCAGTACTTC
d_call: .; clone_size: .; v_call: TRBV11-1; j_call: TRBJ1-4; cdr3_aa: CASSLAQHNEKLFF; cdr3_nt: TGTGCCAGCAGCTTAGCTCAGCATAATGAAAAACTGTTTTTT
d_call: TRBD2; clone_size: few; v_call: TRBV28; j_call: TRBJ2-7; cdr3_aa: CASNPLRGGTYEQYF; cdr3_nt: TGTGCCAGCAATCCCCTGCGGGGGGGGACCTACGAGCAGTACTTC
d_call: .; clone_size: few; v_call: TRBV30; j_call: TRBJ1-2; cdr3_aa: CAWSVREYGYTF; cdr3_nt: TGTGCCTGGAGTGTACGCGAATATGGCTACACCTTC
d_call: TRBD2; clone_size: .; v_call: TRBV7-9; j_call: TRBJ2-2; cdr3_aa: CASRPSGGATGELFF; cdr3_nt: TGTGCCAGCAGACCCAGCGGGGGGGCCACCGGGGAGCTGTTTTTT
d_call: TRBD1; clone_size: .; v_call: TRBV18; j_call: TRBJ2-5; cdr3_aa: CASSPPTGTGQETQYF; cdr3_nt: TGTGCCAGCTCACCACCGACCGGGACAGGGCAAGAGACCCAGTACTTC
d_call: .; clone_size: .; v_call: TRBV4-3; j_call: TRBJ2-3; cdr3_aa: CASSQAFGGGTQYF; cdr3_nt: TGCGCCAGCAGCCAAGCATTCGGCGGAGGGACGCAGTATTTT